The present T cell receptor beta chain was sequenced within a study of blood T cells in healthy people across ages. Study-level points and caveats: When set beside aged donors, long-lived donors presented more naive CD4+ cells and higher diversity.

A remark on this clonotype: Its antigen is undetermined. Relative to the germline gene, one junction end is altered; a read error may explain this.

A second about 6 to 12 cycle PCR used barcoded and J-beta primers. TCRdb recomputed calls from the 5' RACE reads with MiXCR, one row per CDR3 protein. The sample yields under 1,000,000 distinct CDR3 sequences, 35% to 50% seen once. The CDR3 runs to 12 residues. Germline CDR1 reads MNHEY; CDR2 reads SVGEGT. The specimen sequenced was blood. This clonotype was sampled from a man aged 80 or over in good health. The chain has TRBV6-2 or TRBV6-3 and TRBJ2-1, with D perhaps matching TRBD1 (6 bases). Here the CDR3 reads CASSRHRDERFF. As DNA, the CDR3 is TGTGCCAGCAGTCGCCACAGGGATGAGCGGTTCTTC.